These T cell receptor beta chains were read from a single sample in a study of T-cell memory formation after mild COVID-19. TCRdb itself ran the 5' RACE reads through MiXCR, one entry per CDR3 protein. The data show around 300,000 distinct CDR3 sequences, roughly an eighth seen once. The sample taken for sequencing was PBMCs or a T cell subset sorted from them (not recorded which). The receptors come from a man aged 18 to 29 who had mild COVID-19 (a few samples of this study predate the infection). Cell type and time point are not known. The CDR3 runs from the conserved cysteine through the conserved F or W. D genes are given only for firm matches. Clone size, where shown, is once, few, many, or a class for clones that have expanded.

TRBV7-6	many	TRBJ2-1	.	TGTGCCAGCAGCAATGGGTTCGGGGTAGATTTTAGTCCGTTCTTC	CASSNGFGVDFSPFF
TRBV4-3	few	TRBJ2-2	TRBD2	TGCGCCAGCAGCCAATACAGCGGGGAAAACACCGGGGAGCTGTTTTTT	CASSQYSGENTGELFF
TRBV6-5	.	TRBJ2-2	TRBD1	TGTGCCAGCTACGGGACAGCCGGGGAGCTGTTTTTT	CASYGTAGELFF
TRBV4-3	few	TRBJ2-5	TRBD1	TGCGCCAGCAGCCTAGGGACAGGGGGATGGGAGACCCAGTACTTC	CASSLGTGGWETQYF
TRBV4-1	few	TRBJ1-1	TRBD1	TGCGCCAGCAGCCAAGACTGGGACAGGTTGGAAGCTTTCTTT	CASSQDWDRLEAFF
TRBV4-2	.	TRBJ2-6	TRBD1	TGTGCCAGCAGCCAAGAAGAAGGGGGCGGTGGGGCCAACGTCCTGACTTTC	CASSQEEGGGGANVLTF
TRBV11-2	.	TRBJ2-1	.	TGTGCCAGCATCGGACCGGAAAACCCTACGAATGAGCAGTTCTTC	CASIGPENPTNEQFF
TRBV5-5	many	TRBJ2-3	.	TGTGCCAGCAGCTTGGTCAGCGGGTCCGCAGATACGCAGTATTTT	CASSLVSGSADTQYF
TRBV6-5	few	TRBJ2-7	.	TGTGCCAGCAGTCCCAGGGGAGCCTACGAGCAGTACTTC	CASSPRGAYEQYF
TRBV7-3	few	TRBJ1-1	.	TGTGCCAGCAGCTTAATTTATGGAACTGAAGCTTTCTTT	CASSLIYGTEAFF
TRBV11-1	few	TRBJ2-1	.	TGTGCCAGCACTTATCGGTGGGGACCCCTGAGCTCCTACAATGAGCAGTTCTTC	CASTYRWGPLSSYNEQFF
TRBV12-3/TRBV12-4	many	TRBJ1-1	.	TGTGCCAGCAGTGATAGGGGAGACACTGAAGCTTTCTTT	CASSDRGDTEAFF
TRBV7-2	many	TRBJ2-3	TRBD1	TGTGCCAGCAGCTTAAGGGGGCACCCAGATACGCAGTATTTT	CASSLRGHPDTQYF
TRBV7-8	few	TRBJ2-3	TRBD2	TGTGCCAGCAGCGCCGGGAGGGCCACAGATACGCAGTATTTT	CASSAGRATDTQYF
TRBV6-2/TRBV6-3	few	TRBJ2-7	TRBD1	TGTGCCAGCAGGACAGGGGGTATCTACGAGCAGTACTTC	CASRTGGIYEQYF
TRBV7-9	.	TRBJ2-3	TRBD1	TGTGCCAGCAGCTTTCGAGGGACAGGGCGTCTCACAGATACGCAGTATTTT	CASSFRGTGRLTDTQYF
TRBV5-1	.	TRBJ2-3	TRBD2	TGCGCCAGTGGCGGGGGTGAAGGCACAGATACGCAGTATTTT	CASGGGEGTDTQYF
TRBV5-1	many	TRBJ2-3	.	TGCGCCAGCAGCTCGGGGGACCTCCGGGATACGCAGTATTTT	CASSSGDLRDTQYF
TRBV14	.	TRBJ2-7	.	TGTGCCAGCAGCCAAGAGGGGTTGGGGCCCTACGAGCAGTACTTC	CASSQEGLGPYEQYF
TRBV5-1	.	TRBJ2-3	TRBD2	TGCGCCAGCAGCTTGGATCCAGCGGGGGGCTACACAGATACGCAGTATTTT	CASSLDPAGGYTDTQYF
TRBV12-3/TRBV12-4	many	TRBJ2-4	.	TGTGCCAGCAGTTTGGCGGGGGCCCCTTACTTC	CASSLAGAPYF
TRBV4-2	few	TRBJ2-1	TRBD2	TGTGCCAGCAGCCAATCTAGCGGGGGGGACAATGAGCAGTTCTTC	CASSQSSGGDNEQFF
TRBV7-3	.	TRBJ2-1	.	TGTGCCAGCAGCGTCGACGGAGGCACCTACAATGAGCAGTTCTTC	CASSVDGGTYNEQFF
TRBV9	.	TRBJ1-2	TRBD1	TGTGCCAGCAGCGCGACCGGGACAGCTGACTTCTATGGCTACACCTTC	CASSATGTADFYGYTF
TRBV7-9	few	TRBJ2-1	.	TGTGCCAGCAGCATTGGGGCAGGGGTGATTTACAATGAGCAGTTCTTC	CASSIGAGVIYNEQFF
TRBV19	.	TRBJ1-4	TRBD1	TGTGCCAGTGCCGGGACAGGATACGAAAAACTGTTTTTT	CASAGTGYEKLFF
TRBV12-3/TRBV12-4	many	TRBJ1-2	TRBD1	TGTGCCAGCAGTCTGACAGGGGGCAGCTGGGGCTACACCTTC	CASSLTGGSWGYTF
TRBV20-1	.	TRBJ2-3	.	TGCAGTGCTAGATTACTTGGGGACCTCACAGATACGCAGTATTTT	CSARLLGDLTDTQYF
TRBV7-9	few	TRBJ1-6	.	TGTGCCAGCAGCTTTTCCCCGATCAATTCACCCCTCCACTTT	CASSFSPINSPLHF
TRBV12-3/TRBV12-4	.	TRBJ2-7	.	TGTGCCAGCAGTCGGAAGGGGTTCTACGAGCAGTACTTC	CASSRKGFYEQYF
TRBV2	few	TRBJ1-1	.	TGTGCCAGCCGACTGGTCACTGAAGCTTTCTTT	CASRLVTEAFF
TRBV5-4	.	TRBJ2-5	TRBD2	TGTGCCAGCAGCTTGTGGGGGGGCCAAGAGACCCAGTACTTC	CASSLWGGQETQYF
TRBV20-1	many	TRBJ2-7	TRBD2	TGCAGTGCCGGACTAGCGGACCTCTACGAGCAGTACTTC	CSAGLADLYEQYF